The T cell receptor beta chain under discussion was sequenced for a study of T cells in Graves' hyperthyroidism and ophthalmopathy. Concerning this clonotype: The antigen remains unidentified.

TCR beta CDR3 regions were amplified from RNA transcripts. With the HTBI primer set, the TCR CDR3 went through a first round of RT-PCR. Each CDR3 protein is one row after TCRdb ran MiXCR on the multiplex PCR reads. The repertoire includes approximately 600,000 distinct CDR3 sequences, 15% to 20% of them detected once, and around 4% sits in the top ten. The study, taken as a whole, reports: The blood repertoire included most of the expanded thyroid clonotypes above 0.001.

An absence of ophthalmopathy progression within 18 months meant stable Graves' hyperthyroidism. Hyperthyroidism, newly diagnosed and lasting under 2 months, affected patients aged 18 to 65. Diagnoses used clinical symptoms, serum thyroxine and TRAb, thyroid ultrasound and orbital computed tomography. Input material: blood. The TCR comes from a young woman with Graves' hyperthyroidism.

CDR3 bases: TGTGCCAGCAGTGCCCGAACCAGGGGAGGCAGGAACACTGAAGCTTTCTTT. Protein product: CASSARTRGGRNTEAFF. This chain connects TRBV25-1 to TRBJ1-1; a possible D gene is TRBD1 (6 bases). The CDR3 contains 17 residues. CDR1 is MGHDK and CDR2 is SYGVNS in the germline V gene. V lost 4 bases, J lost 1 base, and 19 bases lay in between.